The 29 T cell receptor beta chains reported below all come from one sample, sequenced in a study of CD8 T cells in Susac syndrome. Random hexamers were used to reverse transcribe an amount of about 0.5 to 1 ug RNA. A single record per CDR3 protein comes from TCRdb applying MiXCR to the immunoSEQ multiplex PCR reads. The sample shows some 150,000 distinct CDR3 sequences, 85% to 95% of them seen only once. The sample taken for sequencing was CD8+ T cells from PBMCs. The receptors here all came from a human donor with multiple sclerosis.

The chain is built from TRBV6-1 and TRBJ2-5, with D possibly being TRBD1 (5 bases). The CDR3 runs to 15 residues. V lost 4 bases and J lost 2, with 14 bases in between. Germline V CDR1 and CDR2: MNHNS, SASEGT. The CDR3 sequence: CASSAARGWQETQYF. Written as DNA, the CDR3 is TGTGCCAGCAGTGCCGCTAGGGGTTGGCAAGAGACCCAGTACTTC.

CDR3 nucleotides: TGTGCCAGCAGTCGACAGCTCAATGAGCAGTTCTTC. Encoded protein: CASSRQLNEQFF. The genes are TRBV28 and TRBJ2-1; D may be TRBD1 (5 bases). This CDR3 has 12 residues. V was clipped by 5 bases and J by 6 bases, with 8 bases between them. In germline, CDR1 is MDHEN, CDR2 SYDVKM.

The V gene is TRBV28, the J gene TRBJ2-7; 8 positions agree with TRBD1. Germline V gives CDR1 MDHEN, CDR2 SYDVKM. The V segment lost 6 bases and the J segment 3 bases; nucleotides outside the gene matches: 10. The CDR3 is 15 residues long. CDR3 sequence (DNA): TGTGCCAGCAGCCCAAGGACAGGGAGCCTCTACGAGCAGTACTTC. Translation gives CASSPRTGSLYEQYF.

The V gene is TRBV19, the J gene TRBJ1-1, with 7 bases aligning to TRBD1. The CDR3 has 12 amino acids. Germline CDR1 reads LNHDA; CDR2 reads SQIVND (reference sequence). The junction had 4 bases not matched to a gene; V was cut back by 8 bases and J by 4 bases. The CDR3 loop is CASHHRGTEAFF. The CDR3 DNA reads as TGTGCCAGTCATCACAGGGGCACTGAAGCTTTCTTT.

In the case of this clonotype: One junction end does not reproduce the germline sequence, and a read error may be involved. The chain uses TRBV12-5 and TRBJ1-2; D not certain. The length of the CDR3 is 11 residues. Looked up from germline, CDR1 is LGHNT and CDR2 is FRNRAP. The CDR3 region has the DNA TGTGCTAGTGGCTTGGATTATGGCTACACCTTC. Translation gives CASGLDYGYTF.

CDR3 bases: TGCAGTGCTAGAGGGACAGTAGAGGGCGGGGAGCTGTTTTTT. This gives the protein CSARGTVEGGELFF. This chain connects TRBV20-1 to TRBJ2-2, with D perhaps matching TRBD1 (6 bases). The CDR3 contains 14 residues. CDR1 and CDR2 from the germline V gene are DFQATT and SNEGSKA (reference sequence). V lost 1 base, J lost 7 bases, and 13 bases lay in between.

The J gene is TRBJ2-5, the V gene TRBV18; the D is unclear. The CDR3 covers 15 residues. Germline V CDR1 and CDR2: KGHSH, LQKENI. Trimming pared 3 bases from V and 3 bases from J, leaving 14 bases between. The CDR3 spells CASSPGSRLKETQYF. The CDR3 nucleotides are TGTGCCAGCTCACCGGGTAGCCGGTTAAAAGAGACCCAGTACTTC.

V is TRBV29-1 and J is TRBJ2-2, with 7 bases aligning to TRBD1. This CDR3 is 13 amino acids long. Germline V gene data show CDR1 as SQVTM and CDR2 as ANQGSEA. Trimming took 5 bases from V and 4 from J; bases not matched to a gene: 4. CDR3 in DNA: TGCAGCGTTACGACAGGGTTCACCGGGGAGCTGTTTTTT. This codes for CSVTTGFTGELFF.

This clonotype was seen only once. For the CDR3, the DNA is TGTGCCAGCAGCCAGGGACAGAACAACTACGAGCAGTACTTC. It codes for CASSQGQNNYEQYF. The gene calls are TRBV3-1 and TRBJ2-7, with 7 bases identical to TRBD1. The V gene's germline CDR1 is LGHDT and CDR2 YNNKEL (reference sequence). CDR3 length equals 14 residues. V gave up 3 bases and J gave up 3 bases; unmatched junction bases: 5.

The chain recombines TRBV2 with TRBJ2-1; D possibly corresponds to TRBD2 (5 bases). The V gene lost 8 bases and the J gene lost 2 bases, with 16 bases spanning the gap. The CDR3 consists of 15 residues. Germline-derived CDR1 and CDR2 are SNHLY and FYNNEI. The CDR3 DNA sequence: TGTGCCAGCCGCGGGCCAGACCGTACCTACAATGAGCAGTTCTTC. Translation gives CASRGPDRTYNEQFF. The full variable domain, completed using reference TRBV2 and TRBJ2-1, is EPEVTQTPSHQVTQMGQEVILRCVPISNHLYFYWYRQILGQKVEFLVSFYNNEISEKSEIFDDQFSVERPDGSNFTLKIRSTKLEDSAMYFCASRGPDRTYNEQFFGPGTRLTVL.

The chain recombines TRBV3-1 with TRBJ2-5; D assignment may be TRBD1 or TRBD2 (5 bases each). CDR3 length equals 13 residues. The germline V gene encodes CDR1 LGHDT and CDR2 YNNKEL (reference sequence). V dropped 8 bases and J dropped 5 bases, with 15 bases sitting between them. CDR3 region: CASSGDPRETQYF. The CDR3 nucleotides are TGTGCCAGCTCTGGGGACCCAAGGGAGACCCAGTACTTC.

This chain connects TRBV5-1 to TRBJ1-1, with D hard to call. The CDR3 is made up of 14 amino acids. Germline CDR1 reads SGHRS; CDR2 reads YFSETQ. V lost 0 bases and J 4 bases, leaving 10 bases between the germline ends. Here the CDR3 reads CASSLAGVATEAFF. In nucleotides, the CDR3 is TGCGCCAGCAGCTTGGCCGGGGTCGCCACTGAAGCTTTCTTT. The full variable domain, rest sourced from reference TRBV5-1 and TRBJ1-1, is KAGVTQTPRYLIKTRGQQVTLSCSPISGHRSVSWYQQTPGQGLQFLFEYFSETQRNKGNFPGRFSGRQFSNSRSEMNVSTLELGDSALYLCASSLAGVATEAFFGQGTRLTVV.

The chain recombines TRBV28 with TRBJ1-1; 10 nucleotides match TRBD1. Losses at the gene ends were 7 bases for V and 4 bases for J; bases not matched to a gene: 6. There are 14 residues in the CDR3. The germline gives CDR1 MDHEN, CDR2 SYDVKM. As DNA, the CDR3 is TGTGCCAGCACCGGCGACAGGGGGCCCACTGAAGCTTTCTTT. It yields the protein CASTGDRGPTEAFF.

J is TRBJ2-5 and V is TRBV25-1; D is tentatively TRBD1 or TRBD2 (5 bases each). CDR1 is MGHDK and CDR2 is SYGVNS in the germline V gene. Between the trimmed V and J ends, which lost 4 bases and 2 bases, there was a span of 14 bases. The CDR3 runs 15 residues. CDR3 in DNA: TGTGCCAGCAGTGGAGGGACCGCGAGGCAAGAGACCCAGTACTTC. Translation gives CASSGGTARQETQYF.

The chain links TRBV2 to TRBJ1-6; D remains ambiguous. V was trimmed by 7 bases and J by 8 bases, leaving 12 bases between them. The V gene's germline CDR1 is SNHLY and CDR2 FYNNEI. This CDR3 contains 13 residues. The CDR3 coding sequence is TGTGCCAGCACGAGCGGCGGTTATTCACCCCTCCACTTT. It yields the protein CASTSGGYSPLHF.

This CDR3 reads CASSEAWTETSTDTQYF. The CDR3 DNA is TGTGCCAGCAGTGAAGCTTGGACAGAAACCAGCACAGATACGCAGTATTTT. V usage is TRBV2 and J usage is TRBJ2-3; weak D call: TRBD1 (6 bases). Germline CDR1 reads SNHLY; CDR2 reads FYNNEI. Trimming left V 0 bases short and J 0 bases short, with 13 bases between. CDR3 length: 17 residues.

This chain joins TRBV7-9 and TRBJ2-7; D is ambiguous. Germline lookup yields CDR1 SEHNR and CDR2 FQNEAQ (reference sequence). The CDR3 consists of 14 residues. V was clipped by 4 bases and J by 3 bases, with 13 bases between them. The CDR3 here is CASSSPPRGYEQYF. The DNA of the CDR3 is TGTGCCAGCAGCTCCCCGCCGCGCGGCTACGAGCAGTACTTC.

The chain uses TRBV9 and TRBJ1-5; TRBD1 is a possible D gene (5 bases). CDR1 and CDR2 (germline): SGDLS, YYNGEE. The CDR3 has 14 residues. The V end was cut by 0 bases, the J end by 2 bases, with 6 bases between. The CDR3 protein is CASSVGGGNQPQHF. DNA for the CDR3: TGTGCCAGCAGCGTAGGGGGGGGCAATCAGCCCCAGCATTTT. The variable domain in full, with the rest retrieved from reference TRBV9 and TRBJ1-5, is DSGVTQTPKHLITATGQRVTLRCSPRSGDLSVYWYQQSLDQGLQFLIQYYNGEERAKGNILERFSAQQFPDLHSELNLSSLELGDSALYFCASSVGGGNQPQHFGDGTRLSIL.

The chain links TRBV6-1 to TRBJ2-7; D is undetermined. V lost 2 bases to trimming and J lost 2 bases, with 7 bases between them. Germline CDR1 is MNHNS and CDR2 is SASEGT. This CDR3 is 13 amino acids long. The CDR3 DNA reads TGTGCCAGCAGTGAATGGCAGACCTACGAGCAGTACTTC. It translates to CASSEWQTYEQYF.

The chain's CDR3 is CASSLVSGVYSNQPQHF. CDR3 DNA sequence: TGTGCCAGCAGCTTAGTTTCAGGGGTCTATAGCAATCAGCCCCAGCATTTT. The V call is TRBV7-9, the J call TRBJ1-5, with a weak D call TRBD1 (6 bases). Germline V CDR1 and CDR2: SEHNR, FQNEAQ (reference sequence). Trimming left V 1 base short and J 0 bases short, with 13 bases between. The CDR3 runs 17 residues.

The chain employs TRBV7-9 and TRBJ1-5, with D uncertain. The germline V gene encodes CDR1 SEHNR and CDR2 FQNEAQ (reference sequence). The ends were cut back, 5 bases at V and 4 bases at J, with 12 bases in the middle. CDR3 size: 14 residues. CDR3 in DNA: TGTGCCAGCAGCGTGGACCCCGGTAATCAGCCCCAGCATTTT. It translates to CASSVDPGNQPQHF.

The rearrangement links TRBV3-1 to TRBJ2-7; 7 bases are shared with TRBD2. The V and J ends lost 3 bases and 2 bases, in that order; junction bases with no gene match: 4. Germline CDR1 and CDR2: LGHDT and YNNKEL (reference sequence). The CDR3 is 14 amino acids. In DNA form, the CDR3 reads TGTGCCAGCAGCCAGGGGGGGGGACCCTACGAGCAGTACTTC. Residues: CASSQGGGPYEQYF.

The chain links TRBV20-1 to TRBJ2-7, with D perhaps given as TRBD1 or TRBD2 (5 bases each). CDR3 length equals 13 residues. With 5 bases removed from V and 3 bases from J, the gap between germline ends came to 14 bases. Germline lookup yields CDR1 DFQATT and CDR2 SNEGSKA (reference sequence). CDR3 loop: CSAQGRWDYEQYF. The CDR3 DNA reads as TGCAGTGCTCAGGGACGTTGGGACTACGAGCAGTACTTC.

The chain has TRBV30 and TRBJ2-2; D not resolved. The ends were cut back, 1 base at V and 8 bases at J, with 14 bases in the middle. This CDR3 comprises 14 residues. CDR1 is GTSNPN, CDR2 SVGIG, per germline (reference sequence). The CDR3 DNA reads as TGTGCCTGGAGTGCGAATCCGCAGTCTGGGGAGCTGTTTTTT. Residues: CAWSANPQSGELFF.

The chain recombines TRBV20-1 with TRBJ2-3, with 13 bases identical to TRBD2. CDR1 is DFQATT, CDR2 SNEGSKA, per germline (reference sequence). V trimming: 4 bases; J trimming: 4 bases; junction bases outside the gene matches: 5. This CDR3 is built from 15 residues. As DNA, the CDR3 is TGCAGTGCTAAGGGACTAGCGGGGAGCGCAGATACGCAGTATTTT. Protein product: CSAKGLAGSADTQYF.

This clonotype was detected only once. The chain has TRBV13 and TRBJ1-2; D is uncertain. Germline CDR1 PRHDT, CDR2 FYEKMQ (reference sequence). The CDR3 spans 16 residues. V dropped 5 bases and J dropped 2 bases, with 18 bases sitting between them. The CDR3 DNA reads TGTGCCAGCAGCCCTTCTGGGAGGCCCTGGAACTATGGCTACACCTTC. This sequence encodes CASSPSGRPWNYGYTF.

The chain employs TRBV7-9 and TRBJ2-5, with D possibly TRBD1 on 5 matching bases. The germline V gene encodes CDR1 SEHNR and CDR2 FQNEAQ (reference sequence). CDR3 size: 13 residues. This chain's CDR3 is CACGARLQETQYF. CDR3 nucleotides: TGTGCTTGTGGGGCTAGACTGCAAGAGACCCAGTACTTC.

This rearrangement joins TRBV14 to TRBJ2-3; D might be TRBD2 (6 bases). Germline lookup yields CDR1 SGHDN and CDR2 FVKESK. V lost 2 bases to trimming and J lost 3 bases, with 12 bases between them. The CDR3 contains 15 residues. CDR3 amino acids: CASSQTWGETDTQYF. CDR3 DNA sequence: TGTGCCAGCAGCCAAACTTGGGGGGAAACAGATACGCAGTATTTT.

This chain joins TRBV14 and TRBJ2-6; 7 bases are shared with TRBD1. Germline CDR1 reads SGHDN; CDR2 reads FVKESK. V trimming: 0 bases; J trimming: 2 bases; junction bases outside the gene matches: 7. The CDR3 consists of 18 residues. In DNA, the CDR3 is TGTGCCAGCAGCCAAGATTACAGGGGCGGTGCTGGGGCCAACGTCCTGACTTTC. It codes for CASSQDYRGGAGANVLTF.